This T cell receptor (beta chain) was sequenced for a study of T cells in Graves' hyperthyroidism and ophthalmopathy. Notes on this clonotype: Its antigen is currently unknown.

Patients showing uncontrolled infection, other autoimmune disease, pregnancy or lactation were ineligible. A roughly 10 ml volume of fresh peripheral blood provided the PBMCs. RNA transcripts served as the template for amplifying TCR beta CDR3 regions. The HTBI set primed first-round TCR CDR3 RT-PCR. Via MiXCR, TCRdb re-called the multiplex PCR reads, giving one row per CDR3 protein. The repertoire holds hundreds of thousands of distinct CDR3 sequences, with about 20% as singletons. Points from the study as a whole: Model predictions of ophthalmopathy came a median around 6.5 months before onset.

J was trimmed by 4 bases and V by 5 bases; bases with no gene match: 4. This CDR3 is 14 amino acids long. Germline CDR1 reads KGHDR; CDR2 reads SFDVKD. The sample consisted of blood. This receptor was obtained from a woman aged 65 to 85 with Graves' ophthalmopathy. V and J are TRBV24-1 and TRBJ2-3; 8 positions agree with TRBD2. The CDR3 here is CATSVGTRSDTQYF. CDR3 in DNA: TGTGCCACCAGTGTTGGGACTAGATCAGATACGCAGTATTTT.